The T cell receptor (beta chain) under discussion was sequenced for a study of cytomegalovirus exposure and HLA in healthy donors. The primer mix had 60 Vbeta and 13 Jbeta primers. The method was immunoSEQ multiplex PCR; TCRdb's version includes in-frame clones alone and lacks a portion of them. The data contain roughly 120,000 clones, approximately 76% of them singletons. Study-wide results and caveats: Immune exposure information available was restricted to CMV serostatus. Later analysis placed DRB1 highest and HLA-C lowest in TCR association rates, which differed by HLA locus. In an earlier analysis, most TCR beta V segments were productive about 87% or about 30% of the time.

The V end was cut by 5 bases, the J end by 4 bases, with 14 bases between. The CDR3 is made up of 14 amino acids. Germline CDR1 is SGHNT and CDR2 is YENEEA. This clone is a singleton in its sample. The antigen is undetermined. The rearrangement uses TRBV11-3 and TRBJ1-1, with no clear D. The sequenced sample was PBMCs. This TCR came from a man between 45 and 60 years old in good health and CMV-seropositive. For the CDR3, the DNA is TGTGCCAGCAGCAACGGCCGGGGTAGCACTGAAGCTTTCTTT. Translation gives CASSNGRGSTEAFF. Drawing the rest from reference TRBV11-3 and TRBJ1-1, the complete variable domain is EAGVVQSPRYKIIEKKQPVAFWCNPISGHNTLYWYLQNLGQGPELLIRYENEEAVDDSQLPKDRFSAERLKGVDSTLKIQPAELGDSAVYLCASSNGRGSTEAFFGQGTRLTVV.